These T cell receptor beta chains were read from a single sample in a study of blood T cell repertoires in COVID-19. Only in-frame clones appear in the TCRdb table, and some are missing; sequencing was by immunoSEQ multiplex PCR. The sample includes about 100,000 clones, around 90% seen only once; the top ten take approximately 5.6%. The sequencing sample was made of peripheral blood. The receptors derive from a human donor in a cohort sampled during active COVID-19. The CDR3 runs from the conserved cysteine through the conserved F or W. Each record gives: V gene, D gene, J gene, clone size, CDR3 protein, CDR3 DNA. The D gene is left open where the match is weak. Clone size, where shown, is once, few, many, or a class for clones that have expanded.

TRBV18	-	TRBJ1-6	-	CASSPSVVNSPLHF	TGTGCCAGCTCTCCCTCGGTGGTTAATTCACCCCTCCACTTT
TRBV19	-	TRBJ2-6	-	CASSISQGGPGANVLTF	TGTGCCAGTAGTATATCCCAGGGGGGCCCAGGGGCCAACGTCCTGACTTTC
TRBV7-9	-	TRBJ1-2	few	CASSRPEAYYGYTF	TGTGCCAGCAGTCGACCGGAGGCTTACTATGGCTACACCTTC
TRBV11-2	TRBD2	TRBJ2-1	-	CASSSRLAAARSYNEQFF	TGTGCCAGCAGCTCGAGACTAGCGGCAGCCCGCTCCTACAATGAGCAGTTCTTC
TRBV28	TRBD1	TRBJ2-5	-	CASSWETGVTETQYF	TGTGCCAGCAGTTGGGAGACAGGGGTAACGGAGACCCAGTACTTC
TRBV9	-	TRBJ2-3	once	CATGDTQYF	TGTGCCACAGGTGATACGCAGTATTTT
TRBV6-6	-	TRBJ1-3	-	CASSLPGGSGNTIYF	TGTGCCAGCAGCCTCCCCGGGGGCTCTGGAAACACCATATATTTT
TRBV6-5	-	TRBJ2-7	-	CASSYSIGPETYEQYF	TGTGCCAGCAGTTACTCGATCGGCCCGGAGACCTACGAGCAGTACTTC
TRBV20-1	TRBD2	TRBJ2-3	-	CSASSRSLAGGADTQYF	TGCAGTGCTAGTTCGCGCTCACTAGCGGGGGGGGCAGATACGCAGTATTTT
TRBV4-2	-	TRBJ1-4	-	CASSQGNKPNEKLFF	TGTGCCAGCAGCCAAGGCAACAAACCTAATGAAAAACTGTTTTTT
TRBV9	TRBD1	TRBJ1-5	-	CASSPRDSVWPQHF	TGTGCCAGCAGCCCTCGGGACAGCGTTTGGCCCCAGCATTTT
TRBV6-6	-	TRBJ2-3	-	CASSTGNPSTDTQYF	TGTGCCAGCTCAACAGGGAACCCGAGCACAGATACGCAGTATTTT
TRBV19	TRBD1	TRBJ2-7	few	CASSPRTGGYEQYF	TGTGCCAGTAGTCCCCGGACAGGGGGCTACGAGCAGTACTTC
TRBV13	-	TRBJ2-2	-	CASSSLTRQPTGELFF	TGTGCCAGCAGCTCATTGACTCGACAGCCTACCGGGGAGCTGTTTTTT
TRBV29-1	-	TRBJ1-1	-	CSERPGPEAFF	TGCAGCGAGCGCCCCGGCCCTGAAGCTTTCTTT
TRBV7-2	-	TRBJ1-2	-	CASSFRSGDFGYTF	TGTGCCAGCAGCTTTCGGTCAGGGGATTTCGGCTACACCTTC
TRBV2	TRBD1	TRBJ2-7	-	CATDRGEYEQYF	TGTGCCACCGACAGGGGCGAATACGAGCAGTACTTC
TRBV13	TRBD1	TRBJ2-7	-	CASSTLQTGLNEQYF	TGTGCCAGCAGCACCCTACAGACAGGGTTGAACGAGCAGTACTTC
TRBV4-2	-	TRBJ2-7	-	CASRGPGHFYEQYF	TGTGCCAGCAGGGGTCCGGGACACTTCTACGAGCAGTACTTC
TRBV9	TRBD2	TRBJ2-1	-	CASSVVAGEDGEQFF	TGTGCCAGCAGCGTAGTTGCGGGGGAGGATGGTGAGCAGTTCTTC
TRBV7-6	TRBD1	TRBJ1-3	once	CASSPGDRLFSGNTIYF	TGTGCCAGCAGCCCGGGGGACAGACTTTTTTCTGGAAACACCATATATTTT
TRBV6-5	-	TRBJ1-1	-	CASSPTGGTEAFF	TGTGCCAGCAGTCCCACAGGTGGCACTGAAGCTTTCTTT
TRBV5-8	-	TRBJ1-6	-	CASSFRGLSSYNSPLHF	TGTGCCAGCAGCTTTAGGGGCCTCAGCTCCTATAATTCACCCCTCCACTTT
TRBV13	TRBD1	TRBJ1-3	-	CASHRGHSGNTIYF	TGTGCCAGCCACAGGGGACACTCTGGAAACACCATATATTTT
TRBV7-6	-	TRBJ1-1	-	CASSDYRAQNTEAFF	TGTGCCAGCAGCGACTACAGGGCGCAGAACACTGAAGCTTTCTTT
TRBV19	TRBD1	TRBJ1-6	few	CASSVTGDNSPLHF	TGTGCCAGTAGTGTGACAGGGGATAATTCACCCCTCCACTTT
TRBV6-2/TRBV6-3	-	TRBJ2-6	-	CASSWGSSGANVLTF	TGTGCCAGCAGTTGGGGCTCGTCTGGGGCCAACGTCCTGACTTTC
TRBV5-6	TRBD1	TRBJ2-6	-	CASSLVLGQTSGANVLTF	TGTGCCAGCAGCTTGGTGTTGGGACAGACTTCTGGGGCCAACGTCCTGACTTTC